This T cell receptor beta chain was recovered during a study of blood T cell repertoires in COVID-19. Study background: Italy, Spain and the United States were the sources of the convalescent and acute COVID-19 samples. PBMCs, B-cell-depleted T cells, or T cells provided the cDNA or gDNA that made up the material.

The CDR3 length is 14 residues. Germline CDR1 and CDR2: LGHDT and YNNKEL (reference sequence). V dropped 4 bases and J dropped 3; count of bases not matched to a gene: 2. Original methodology: Reference gene primers were amplified, and this amplification served to estimate nucleated cell counts. The method was immunoSEQ multiplex PCR; TCRdb's version includes in-frame clones alone and lacks a portion of them. The V and J calls and clone size were taken over from that table, and D and trimming were inferred from the DNA. The repertoire holds a few hundred thousand clones, with less than 90% as singletons.

The rearrangement joins TRBV3-1 (or the pseudogene TRBV3-2) to TRBJ2-1; 8 bases agree with TRBD2. This TCR came from a man aged 60-69 years with acute or convalescent COVID-19. Sequenced: peripheral blood. The DNA for the CDR3 is TGTGCCAGCAGCCGACTAGCGAACTACAATGAGCAGTTCTTC. Its translation is CASSRLANYNEQFF.